This section outlines one T cell receptor (beta chain) sequence together with its context. The data derive from a study of blood T cell repertoires in COVID-19. Whole-study context: Specimens from acute and convalescent COVID-19 originated in the United States, Italy and Spain.

Germline values: CDR1 MNHEY, CDR2 SVGAGI. The V end lost 6 bases, the J end lost 1 base, and 12 bases lay between the germline ends. The CDR3 contains 14 residues. Profiled with immunoSEQ multiplex PCR; TCRdb holds only in-frame clones, not every one. The sample has about 250,000 clones, around four fifths seen once. J is TRBJ1-1 and V is TRBV6-5, with D hard to call. The TCR was taken from a woman in her 70s with acute or convalescent COVID-19. Material: peripheral blood. CDR3 amino acids: CASSLLLENTEAFF. CDR3 sequence (DNA): TGTGCCAGCAGCCTTCTTTTAGAGAACACTGAAGCTTTCTTT.